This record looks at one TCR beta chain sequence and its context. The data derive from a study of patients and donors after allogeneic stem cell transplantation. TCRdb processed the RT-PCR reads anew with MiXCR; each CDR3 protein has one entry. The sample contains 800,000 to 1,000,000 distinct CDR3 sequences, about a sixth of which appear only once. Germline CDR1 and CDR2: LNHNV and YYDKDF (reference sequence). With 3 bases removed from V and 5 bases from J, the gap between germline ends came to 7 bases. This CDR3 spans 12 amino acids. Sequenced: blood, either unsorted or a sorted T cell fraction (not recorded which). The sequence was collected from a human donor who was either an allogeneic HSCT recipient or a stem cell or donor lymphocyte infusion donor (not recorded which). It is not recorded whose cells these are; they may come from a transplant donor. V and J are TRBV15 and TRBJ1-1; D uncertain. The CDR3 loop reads CATSSQKTEAFF. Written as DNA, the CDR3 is TGTGCCACCAGCAGCCAAAAGACTGAAGCTTTCTTT. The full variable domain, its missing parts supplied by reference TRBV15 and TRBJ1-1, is DAMVIQNPRYQVTQFGKPVTLSCSQTLNHNVMYWYQQKSSQAPKLLFHYYDKDFNNEADTPDNFQSRRPNTSFCFLDIRSPGLGDTAMYLCATSSQKTEAFFGQGTRLTVV.